A single sample is the source of the 32 T cell receptor beta chains below, sequenced in a study of blood T cell repertoires in COVID-19. Here immunoSEQ multiplex PCR was the method, and the copy in TCRdb shows in-frame clones only, minus some. This sample carries fewer than 450,000 clones, about nine tenths of them seen once, and the ten largest clones take 10% to 15%. The sequenced material came from peripheral blood. The receptors were sampled from a woman between 45 and 65 years old with COVID-19, enrolled during active disease.

The chain recombines TRBV7-2 with TRBJ2-3; D is possibly TRBD2 (6 bases). The CDR3 spans 14 residues. Germline V gives CDR1 SGHTA, CDR2 FQGNSA. Between the trimmed V and J ends, which lost 5 bases and 4 bases, there was a span of 13 bases. CDR3 coding DNA: TGTGCCAGCAGCCCGGGACTCAGCTCAGATACGCAGTATTTT. This codes for CASSPGLSSDTQYF.

The gene calls are TRBV7-3 and TRBJ2-3; 8 bases agree with TRBD1. CDR3 size: 16 residues. The J segment lost 2 bases and the V segment lost 5 bases, leaving 9 bases of the junction unmatched. The germline gives CDR1 SGHTA, CDR2 FQGTGA. The CDR3 nucleotides read TGTGCCAGCAGCGCAGTCGGGACAGGCCTCACAGATACGCAGTATTTT. It encodes CASSAVGTGLTDTQYF.

This CDR3 reads CAISDPISDTQYF. The CDR3 nucleotides are TGTGCCATCAGTGATCCTATATCGGATACGCAGTATTTT. The chain employs TRBV10-3 and TRBJ2-3; D is unresolved. Germline V gene lookup returns CDR1 ENHRY and CDR2 SYGVKD. Trimming removed 3 bases from V and 6 bases from J, with 10 bases in between. The CDR3 totals 13 residues.

The V gene is TRBV9, the J gene TRBJ2-4; 7 bases are shared with TRBD2. With V trimmed by 0 bases and J by 0 bases, 6 bases remained unmatched. This CDR3 spans 17 amino acids. Germline CDR1 is SGDLS and CDR2 is YYNGEE. The CDR3 sequence is CASSVDPAGLAKNIQYF. The DNA of the CDR3 is TGTGCCAGCAGCGTAGACCCAGCGGGGCTAGCCAAAAACATTCAGTACTTC.

As concerns this clone: Within the sample, other DNA sequences also encode this same CDR3. This chain joins TRBV11-2 and TRBJ2-5; 7 bases are a match to TRBD1. The CDR3 consists of 15 residues. The germline gives CDR1 SGHAT, CDR2 FQNNGV. The V and J ends lost 5 bases and 3 bases, in that order; junction bases with no gene match: 9. CDR3 DNA: TGTGCCAGCAGCCTAGGCCGAGGACAGGAAGAGACCCAGTACTTC. Protein: CASSLGRGQEETQYF.

For the CDR3, the DNA is TGTGCCACCAGACCTACAGGCAACTATGGCTACACCTTC. This codes for CATRPTGNYGYTF. The gene calls are TRBV28 and TRBJ1-2; possibly TRBD1 for D (5 bases). V lost 10 bases, J lost 2 bases, and 14 bases lay in between. Germline V lookup: CDR1 MDHEN, CDR2 SYDVKM. CDR3 size: 13 residues.

This chain joins TRBV3-1 (or the pseudogene TRBV3-2) and TRBJ1-1, with 8 bases aligning to TRBD1. Germline V gives CDR1 LGHDT, CDR2 YNNKEL (reference sequence). The junction had 10 bases not matched to a gene; V was cut back by 1 base and J by 0 bases. The CDR3 covers 18 residues. The CDR3 region is CASSQAGRQGILNTEAFF. DNA for the CDR3: TGTGCCAGCAGCCAAGCTGGGAGACAGGGGATCTTGAACACTGAAGCTTTCTTT.

This CDR3 is CASTHTPGNTEAFF. CDR3 DNA sequence: TGTGCCAGCACCCATACTCCCGGGAACACTGAAGCTTTCTTT. The V and J genes are TRBV11-1 and TRBJ1-1; no clear D gene. Germline assignment: CDR1 SGHAT and CDR2 FQDESV (reference sequence). CDR3 length equals 14 residues. V was shortened by 7 bases and J by 1 base, with 13 bases between the two germline ends.

V usage is TRBV30 and J usage is TRBJ1-3, with D possibly TRBD1 on 6 matching bases. Germline CDR1 and CDR2: GTSNPN and SVGIG (reference sequence). V was trimmed by 4 bases and J by 4 bases, leaving 11 bases between them. The CDR3 is 13 amino acids. The CDR3 reads CAWNRVGGNTIYF. The CDR3 nucleotides are TGTGCCTGGAACAGGGTCGGAGGAAACACCATATATTTT.

The chain joins TRBV6-1 to TRBJ2-1, with TRBD2 identical over 13 bases. V lost 1 base and J lost 12; bases outside the gene matches: 0. Germline-derived CDR1 and CDR2 are MNHNS and SASEGT. The CDR3 totals 13 residues. The CDR3 is CASSEGTSGGQFF. The CDR3 coding sequence is TGTGCCAGCAGTGAAGGGACTAGCGGGGGGCAGTTCTTC.

This rearrangement joins TRBV18 to TRBJ2-3; D gene ambiguous. The CDR3 runs 15 residues. The V end lost 2 bases, the J end lost 0 bases, and 9 bases lay between the germline ends. Germline V CDR1 and CDR2: KGHSH, LQKENI. The CDR3 region is CASSPKLYSTDTQYF. DNA of the CDR3: TGTGCCAGCTCACCAAAACTCTATAGCACAGATACGCAGTATTTT.

The rearrangement links TRBV24-1 to TRBJ1-2, with no clear D. Germline CDR1 KGHDR, CDR2 SFDVKD. V dropped 6 bases and J dropped 7 bases, with 11 bases sitting between them. This CDR3 spans 12 amino acids. The CDR3 loop is CATSIGEGGYTF. As DNA, the CDR3 is TGTGCCACCAGTATTGGGGAGGGTGGCTACACCTTC.

This clone was observed once. The rearrangement uses TRBV30 and TRBJ2-1; 11 bases map to TRBD2. The CDR3 length is 15 residues. Trimming cost V 1 base and J 4 bases; bases outside gene matches: 3. CDR1 is GTSNPN, CDR2 SVGIG, per germline (reference sequence). The CDR3 nucleotides are TGTGCCTGGAGTGCTAGCGGGGGGTATTACAATGAGCAGTTCTTC. Its translation: CAWSASGGYYNEQFF. The whole variable domain, filled in from reference TRBV30 and TRBJ2-1, reads SQTIHQWPATLVQPVGSPLSLECTVEGTSNPNLYWYRQAAGRGLQLLFYSVGIGQISSEVPQNLSASRPQDRQFILSSKKLLLSDSGFYLCAWSASGGYYNEQFFGPGTRLTVL.

V and J are TRBV6-5 and TRBJ1-5, with no clear D. Germline CDR1 and CDR2: MNHEY and SVGAGI. V dropped 4 bases and J dropped 4 bases, with 11 bases sitting between them. The CDR3 runs 14 residues. The CDR3 DNA reads as TGTGCCAGCAGTTCTACTCCAGGTAATCAGCCCCAGCATTTT. Protein product: CASSSTPGNQPQHF.

The gene calls are TRBV19 and TRBJ1-2, with 10 bases aligning to TRBD1. This CDR3 has 11 amino acids. Germline loops: CDR1 LNHDA, CDR2 SQIVND (reference sequence). The V and J ends lost 3 bases and 14 bases, in that order; junction bases with no gene match: 3. CDR3 coding DNA: TGTGCCAGTAGTATCGGGACAGGGGTAACCTTC. It encodes CASSIGTGVTF.

The chain has TRBV11-2 and TRBJ2-7; D ambiguous. The CDR3 is 12 amino acids. Trimming cost V 0 bases and J 7 bases, with 7 bases left between them. The germline V gene encodes CDR1 SGHAT and CDR2 FQNNGV. The CDR3 spells CASSLEAGEQYF. The DNA of the CDR3 is TGTGCCAGCAGCTTAGAAGCAGGAGAGCAGTACTTC.

CDR3 DNA sequence: TGTGCCTGCCGAACAGGGACAGGGGTTGCTGGCTACACCTTC. Residues: CACRTGTGVAGYTF. V gene TRBV30 combines with J gene TRBJ1-2, with TRBD1 identical over 10 bases. Germline V gives CDR1 GTSNPN, CDR2 SVGIG (reference sequence). The CDR3 contains 14 residues. The junction had 11 bases not matched to a gene; V was cut back by 6 bases and J by 7 bases.

V gene TRBV29-1 combines with J gene TRBJ2-3, with 9 nucleotides matching TRBD2. CDR3 length: 17 residues. V dropped 6 bases and J dropped 4; count of bases not matched to a gene: 17. CDR1 and CDR2 from the germline V gene are SQVTM and ANQGSEA. DNA of the CDR3: TGCAGCGTGGACGCCCGCCGGGGGGCGGGGGGGCCAGATACGCAGTATTTT. Residues: CSVDARRGAGGPDTQYF.

As regards this clone: At one boundary the junction diverges from the germline segment, which might be a read error. The DNA of the CDR3 is TGCAGCGTTGGGGGGACAGGGGGCTACGATGAGCAGTTCTTC. As protein: CSVGGTGGYDEQFF. The chain recombines TRBV29-1 with TRBJ2-1, with 12 positions matching TRBD1. This CDR3 is 14 amino acids long. CDR1 and CDR2 from the germline V gene are SQVTM and ANQGSEA.

The chain's CDR3 is CASSRPGTGRAYEQYF. DNA of the CDR3: TGTGCCAGCTCACGCCCCGGGACAGGGAGAGCCTACGAGCAGTACTTC. This chain connects TRBV18 to TRBJ2-7, with 9 bases identical to TRBD1. This CDR3 is 16 amino acids long. J was trimmed by 2 bases and V by 4 bases; bases with no gene match: 9. Germline values: CDR1 KGHSH, CDR2 LQKENI.

This sequence joins TRBV6-5 and TRBJ1-2, with D possibly matching TRBD1 (5 bases). V was pared by 0 bases and J by 7 bases, with 12 bases between. Germline CDR1 is MNHEY and CDR2 is SVGAGI. The CDR3 has 14 amino acids. For the CDR3, the DNA is TGTGCCAGCAGTTACTCCCCGGGGGACGCTGGCTACACCTTC. This sequence encodes CASSYSPGDAGYTF.

This chain uses TRBV30 with TRBJ1-2, with 8 bases matching TRBD1. Germline assignment: CDR1 GTSNPN and CDR2 SVGIG (reference sequence). The CDR3 length is 13 residues. Trimming removed 2 bases from V and 8 bases from J; junction bases left unmatched: 7. The CDR3 here is CAWSPGQGGGYTF. CDR3 DNA sequence: TGTGCCTGGAGTCCAGGACAGGGTGGGGGCTACACCTTC.

Many counts were recorded for this clone. This rearrangement joins TRBV4-2 to TRBJ1-2, with 7 bases aligning to TRBD1. Germline V gives CDR1 LGHNA, CDR2 YNFKEQ. J was trimmed by 4 bases and V by 0 bases; bases with no gene match: 8. The CDR3 sequence is 16 residues long. CDR3 nucleotides: TGTGCCAGCAGCCAAGATAGGGGGCAGGGGTTCTATGGCTACACCTTC. It yields the protein CASSQDRGQGFYGYTF.

The J gene is TRBJ2-7, the V gene TRBV6-1, with 9 bases lining up with TRBD2. Germline V gene sequence: CDR1 MNHNS, CDR2 SASEGT. Trimming removed 3 bases from V and 6 bases from J; junction bases left unmatched: 3. The CDR3 length is 13 residues. Here the CDR3 DNA reads TGTGCCAGCAGTGACGCGGGGGGGAGCGAGCAGTACTTC. It is translated as CASSDAGGSEQYF.

The J gene is TRBJ2-1, the V gene TRBV5-1; 9 bases are shared with TRBD2. With 3 bases clipped from V and 7 bases from J, the junction kept 14 bases outside the gene matches. Germline V gene sequence: CDR1 SGHRS, CDR2 YFSETQ. This CDR3 region has 17 residues. CDR3 protein: CASSSSLSGGSGNEQFF. CDR3 DNA sequence: TGCGCCAGCAGCTCGTCCCTTAGCGGGGGTAGTGGGAATGAGCAGTTCTTC.

The rearrangement joins TRBV30 to TRBJ1-5; D may be TRBD1 (5 bases). The CDR3 covers 15 residues. Germline loops: CDR1 GTSNPN, CDR2 SVGIG (reference sequence). V was cut by 2 bases and J by 1 base, with 12 bases left in between. The CDR3 sequence is CAWSPGTGSNQPQHF. The CDR3 DNA is TGTGCCTGGAGTCCAGGGACTGGAAGCAATCAGCCCCAGCATTTT.

The chain recombines TRBV29-1 with TRBJ1-1; tentatively, D is TRBD1 (6 bases). This CDR3 contains 14 residues. Trimming removed 2 bases from V and 11 bases from J, with 21 bases in between. Germline V gene data show CDR1 as SQVTM and CDR2 as ANQGSEA. The CDR3 sequence is CSVEPTGQPRRAFF. CDR3 DNA sequence: TGCAGCGTTGAACCAACGGGACAACCTCGGAGGGCTTTCTTT. Full variable domain (remainder filled in from reference TRBV29-1 and TRBJ1-1): SAVISQKPSRDICQRGTSLTIQCQVDSQVTMMFWYRQQPGQSLTLIATANQGSEATYESGFVIDKFPISRPNLTFSTLTVSNMSPEDSSIYLCSVEPTGQPRRAFFGQGTRLTVV.

V is TRBV28 and J is TRBJ2-7; possible D gene TRBD1, 6 bases. The germline CDR1 and CDR2 sequences are MDHEN and SYDVKM. This CDR3 is built from 13 residues. Deletions cut 2 bases from V and 4 bases from J, with 9 bases between. The CDR3 loop is CASSLRDTYEQYF. CDR3 in DNA: TGTGCCAGCAGTTTAAGGGACACGTACGAGCAGTACTTC.

This chain connects TRBV6-5 to TRBJ1-1, with D possibly matching TRBD1 (6 bases). The CDR3 contains 16 residues. Germline V lookup: CDR1 MNHEY, CDR2 SVGAGI. V lost 2 bases and J lost 4, with 17 bases in between. The CDR3 reads CASSYLPGQTRTEAFF. The DNA of the CDR3 is TGTGCCAGCAGTTACCTCCCAGGACAGACTCGCACTGAAGCTTTCTTT.

Only one count was recorded for this clone. V usage is TRBV7-9 and J usage is TRBJ2-1, with 8 bases matching TRBD1. The CDR3 runs 16 residues. Trimming removed 4 bases from V and 2 bases from J; junction bases left unmatched: 7. Germline V CDR1 and CDR2: SEHNR, FQNEAQ (reference sequence). The CDR3 nucleotides are TGTGCCAGCAGCTCCGGGACAGGAGAGCCCTACAATGAGCAGTTCTTC. This translates into CASSSGTGEPYNEQFF.

The CDR3 bases are TGTGCCAGCAGTTTTACGGGGGGACTATACGAGCAGTACTTC. Its translation: CASSFTGGLYEQYF. The V and J genes are TRBV28 and TRBJ2-7; TRBD2 aligns across 7 bases. The CDR3 spans 14 residues. V lost 3 bases and J lost 4; bases outside the gene matches: 6. Germline CDR1 MDHEN, CDR2 SYDVKM.

The V and J genes are TRBV19 and TRBJ2-1, with D perhaps TRBD1 (5 bases). Germline values: CDR1 LNHDA, CDR2 SQIVND (reference sequence). Trimming cost V 7 bases and J 4 bases, with 14 bases left between them. The CDR3 has 14 amino acids. The CDR3 bases are TGTGCCAGTATAGGTCCCCAGGGATACAATGAGCAGTTCTTC. This sequence encodes CASIGPQGYNEQFF.